The rows below give T cell receptor beta chains drawn from one sample of a study of early T cells in non-severe SARS-CoV-2 infection. MiXCR was run by TCRdb on the 5' RACE reads, yielding one entry per CDR3 protein. The data contain about 84,000 distinct CDR3 sequences, over 10% of them singletons. The sample comprised whole blood. The receptors here all came from an adult who was a healthcare worker with PCR-confirmed SARS-CoV-2 infection or an uninfected control (not recorded which). Both conserved end residues are part of each CDR3. Each record gives: D gene, J gene, clone size, V gene, CDR3 protein, CDR3 DNA. D genes are given only for firm matches. Where a row states a size, it is once, few, many or the class of an expanded clone; other rows omit it.

d_gene: NA; j_gene: TRBJ1-2; abundance: NA; v_gene: TRBV2; CDR3aa: CASSRDDYGYTF; CDR3nt: TGTGCCAGCAGCCGCGACGACTATGGCTACACCTTC
d_gene: NA; j_gene: TRBJ1-2; abundance: many; v_gene: TRBV3-1; CDR3aa: CASSQDLGGTPYGYTF; CDR3nt: TGTGCCAGCAGCCAAGATCTCGGAGGCACCCCTTATGGCTACACCTTC
d_gene: TRBD1; j_gene: TRBJ2-5; abundance: NA; v_gene: TRBV7-9; CDR3aa: CASSSTGTGAQETQYF; CDR3nt: TGTGCCAGCAGCTCCACCGGGACAGGGGCGCAAGAGACCCAGTACTTC
d_gene: NA; j_gene: TRBJ1-4; abundance: NA; v_gene: TRBV10-3; CDR3aa: CATQTTNEKLFF; CDR3nt: TGTGCCACCCAGACAACTAATGAAAAACTGTTTTTT
d_gene: TRBD1; j_gene: TRBJ2-7; abundance: many; v_gene: TRBV29-1; CDR3aa: CSVSWGRDRRSYEQYF; CDR3nt: TGCAGCGTTTCCTGGGGCCGGGACAGGAGATCCTACGAGCAGTACTTC
d_gene: NA; j_gene: TRBJ1-2; abundance: few; v_gene: TRBV14; CDR3aa: CASSTYYDYGYTF; CDR3nt: TGTGCCAGCAGCACCTATTATGACTATGGCTACACCTTC
d_gene: NA; j_gene: TRBJ1-2; abundance: NA; v_gene: TRBV6-1; CDR3aa: CASSDTLRGYGYGYTF; CDR3nt: TGTGCCAGCAGTGATACCCTGAGGGGATACGGCTATGGCTACACCTTC
d_gene: NA; j_gene: TRBJ2-7; abundance: many; v_gene: TRBV7-9; CDR3aa: CASSSPGTYEQYF; CDR3nt: TGTGCCAGCAGCTCACCGGGGACCTACGAGCAGTACTTC
d_gene: TRBD2; j_gene: TRBJ2-3; abundance: many; v_gene: TRBV7-8; CDR3aa: CASSSRTSGGTDTQYF; CDR3nt: TGTGCCAGCAGCTCCCGGACTAGCGGGGGCACAGATACGCAGTATTTT
d_gene: NA; j_gene: TRBJ2-2; abundance: NA; v_gene: TRBV4-2; CDR3aa: CASSQDPNVGELFF; CDR3nt: TGTGCCAGCAGCCAAGATCCTAACGTCGGGGAGCTGTTTTTT
d_gene: NA; j_gene: TRBJ2-7; abundance: NA; v_gene: TRBV20-1; CDR3aa: CSAWTNYEQYF; CDR3nt: TGCAGTGCTTGGACTAACTACGAGCAGTACTTC
d_gene: NA; j_gene: TRBJ1-5; abundance: many; v_gene: TRBV3-1; CDR3aa: CASSPNQGYSNQPQHF; CDR3nt: TGTGCCAGCAGCCCAAATCAGGGGTATAGCAATCAGCCCCAGCATTTT
d_gene: NA; j_gene: TRBJ2-7; abundance: NA; v_gene: TRBV4-1; CDR3aa: CASSQDLGEQYF; CDR3nt: TGCGCCAGCAGCCAAGATCTGGGAGAGCAGTACTTC
d_gene: NA; j_gene: TRBJ2-3; abundance: NA; v_gene: TRBV6-6; CDR3aa: CASSYRVGASGEGATDTQYF; CDR3nt: TGTGCCAGCAGTTACCGGGTCGGGGCCTCGGGGGAAGGGGCCACAGATACGCAGTATTTT
d_gene: NA; j_gene: TRBJ2-7; abundance: few; v_gene: TRBV5-1; CDR3aa: CASSQDAHSYEQYF; CDR3nt: TGCGCCAGCAGCCAGGACGCCCACTCCTACGAGCAGTACTTC
d_gene: NA; j_gene: TRBJ1-4; abundance: once; v_gene: TRBV5-1; CDR3aa: CASSLRGDTTNEKLFF; CDR3nt: TGCGCCAGCAGCTTGCGGGGGGATACAACTAATGAAAAACTGTTTTTT
d_gene: NA; j_gene: TRBJ1-1; abundance: few; v_gene: TRBV9; CDR3aa: CASSPQPMMNTEAFF; CDR3nt: TGTGCCAGCAGCCCACAACCTATGATGAACACTGAAGCTTTCTTT
d_gene: NA; j_gene: TRBJ2-1; abundance: many; v_gene: TRBV5-1; CDR3aa: CASSLMGSSYNEQFF; CDR3nt: TGCGCCAGCAGCTTGATGGGGAGTTCCTACAATGAGCAGTTCTTC
d_gene: NA; j_gene: TRBJ2-1; abundance: NA; v_gene: TRBV7-2; CDR3aa: CASSSTSAANEQFF; CDR3nt: TGTGCCAGCAGCTCCACCAGTGCCGCCAATGAGCAGTTCTTC
d_gene: NA; j_gene: TRBJ2-7; abundance: many; v_gene: TRBV20-1; CDR3aa: CSARGMATYEQYF; CDR3nt: TGCAGTGCTAGAGGAATGGCGACCTACGAGCAGTACTTC
d_gene: NA; j_gene: TRBJ1-1; abundance: NA; v_gene: TRBV6-1; CDR3aa: CASTNSGNTEAFF; CDR3nt: TGTGCCAGCACAAACTCCGGGAACACTGAAGCTTTCTTT
d_gene: TRBD2; j_gene: TRBJ2-1; abundance: NA; v_gene: TRBV20-1; CDR3aa: CSATISGKVNNEQFF; CDR3nt: TGCAGTGCTACGATAAGCGGGAAGGTGAACAATGAGCAGTTCTTC